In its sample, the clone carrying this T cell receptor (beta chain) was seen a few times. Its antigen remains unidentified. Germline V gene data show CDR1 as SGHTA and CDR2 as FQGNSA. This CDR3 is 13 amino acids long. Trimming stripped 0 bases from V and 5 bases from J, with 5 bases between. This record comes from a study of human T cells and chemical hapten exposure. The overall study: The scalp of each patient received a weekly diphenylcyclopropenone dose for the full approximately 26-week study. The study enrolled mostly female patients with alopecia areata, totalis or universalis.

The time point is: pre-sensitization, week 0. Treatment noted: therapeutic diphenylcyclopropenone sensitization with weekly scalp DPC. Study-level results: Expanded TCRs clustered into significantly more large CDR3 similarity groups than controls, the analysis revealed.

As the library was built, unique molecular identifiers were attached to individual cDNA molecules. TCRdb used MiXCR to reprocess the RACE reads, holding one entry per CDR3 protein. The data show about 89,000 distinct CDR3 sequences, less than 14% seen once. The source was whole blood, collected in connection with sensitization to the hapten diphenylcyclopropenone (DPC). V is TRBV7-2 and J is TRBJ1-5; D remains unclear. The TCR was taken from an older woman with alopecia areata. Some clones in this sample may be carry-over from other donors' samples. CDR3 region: CASSLAQHQPQHF. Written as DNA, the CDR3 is TGTGCCAGCAGCTTAGCACAGCATCAGCCCCAGCATTTT.